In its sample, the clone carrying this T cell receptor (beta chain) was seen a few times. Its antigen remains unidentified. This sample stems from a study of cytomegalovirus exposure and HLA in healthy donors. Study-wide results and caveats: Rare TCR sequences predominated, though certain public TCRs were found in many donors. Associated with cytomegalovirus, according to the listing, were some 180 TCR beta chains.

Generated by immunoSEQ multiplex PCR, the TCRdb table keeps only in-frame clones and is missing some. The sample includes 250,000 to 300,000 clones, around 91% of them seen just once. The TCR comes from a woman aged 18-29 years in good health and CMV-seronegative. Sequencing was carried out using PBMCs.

The chain's CDR3 is CASSFQGVGQPQHF. CDR3 DNA sequence: TGTGCCAGCAGTTTCCAGGGCGTCGGACAGCCCCAGCATTTT. The rearrangement uses TRBV27 and TRBJ1-5; tentatively, D is TRBD1 (5 bases). Trimming removed 3 bases at V and 7 bases at J, with 13 bases between. CDR3 length: 14 amino acids. Germline V CDR1 and CDR2: MNHEY, SMNVEV (reference sequence).